These 5 T cell receptor beta chains were sequenced from one sample in a study of blood T cell repertoires in COVID-19. Repertoires were generated with immunoSEQ multiplex PCR, while TCRdb's copy carries only in-frame clones and drops some. The sample includes some 200,000 clones, roughly 84% of them seen just once. Material: peripheral blood. The receptor set was obtained from a woman in her 40s who had recovered from COVID-19.

The gene calls are TRBV6-2 or TRBV6-3 and TRBJ1-5; D call uncertain. The germline V and J ends were trimmed by 2 bases and 6 bases, with 14 bases remaining between them. CDR3 length equals 15 residues. Germline assignment: CDR1 MNHEY and CDR2 SVGEGT. CDR3 DNA: TGTGCCAGCAGTTACCCTAGTGTCGGGATTCAGCCCCAGCATTTT. Translated: CASSYPSVGIQPQHF.

V gene TRBV5-6 combines with J gene TRBJ1-3, with 7 bases that match TRBD1. V lost 1 base and J lost 4; bases outside the gene matches: 5. The CDR3 contains 15 residues. CDR1 is SGHDT, CDR2 YYEEEE, per germline. CDR3 coding DNA: TGTGCCAGCAGCTTGCCCCAGGGGGGAGGAAACACCATATATTTT. Translation gives CASSLPQGGGNTIYF.

In this sample, this clone turned up once. The chain carries TRBV6-5 and TRBJ1-2, with TRBD1 matching 7 bases. Germline CDR1 reads MNHEY; CDR2 reads SVGAGI. The ends lost 0 bases at V and 4 bases at J; junction bases unmatched: 5. This CDR3 has 15 residues. The CDR3 spells CASSYSTAGGYGYTF. CDR3 in DNA: TGTGCCAGCAGTTACTCGACGGCAGGGGGCTATGGCTACACCTTC.

The chain couples TRBV5-1 to TRBJ1-1; the D is unclear. Germline V gene data show CDR1 as SGHRS and CDR2 as YFSETQ. The length of the CDR3 is 15 residues. V lost 5 bases to trimming and J lost 4 bases, with 18 bases between them. The CDR3 DNA is TGCGCCAGCAGAGCGGCGGGGTTGTCCGTCACTGAAGCTTTCTTT. Its translation: CASRAAGLSVTEAFF.

V gene TRBV27 combines with J gene TRBJ2-1, with D tentatively TRBD2 (5 bases). Germline assignment: CDR1 MNHEY and CDR2 SMNVEV (reference sequence). This CDR3 region has 14 residues. The V end was cut by 3 bases, the J end by 0 bases, with 6 bases between. CDR3 sequence: CASSLGSSYNEQFF. The DNA for the CDR3 is TGTGCCAGCAGTTTGGGGAGCTCCTACAATGAGCAGTTCTTC.